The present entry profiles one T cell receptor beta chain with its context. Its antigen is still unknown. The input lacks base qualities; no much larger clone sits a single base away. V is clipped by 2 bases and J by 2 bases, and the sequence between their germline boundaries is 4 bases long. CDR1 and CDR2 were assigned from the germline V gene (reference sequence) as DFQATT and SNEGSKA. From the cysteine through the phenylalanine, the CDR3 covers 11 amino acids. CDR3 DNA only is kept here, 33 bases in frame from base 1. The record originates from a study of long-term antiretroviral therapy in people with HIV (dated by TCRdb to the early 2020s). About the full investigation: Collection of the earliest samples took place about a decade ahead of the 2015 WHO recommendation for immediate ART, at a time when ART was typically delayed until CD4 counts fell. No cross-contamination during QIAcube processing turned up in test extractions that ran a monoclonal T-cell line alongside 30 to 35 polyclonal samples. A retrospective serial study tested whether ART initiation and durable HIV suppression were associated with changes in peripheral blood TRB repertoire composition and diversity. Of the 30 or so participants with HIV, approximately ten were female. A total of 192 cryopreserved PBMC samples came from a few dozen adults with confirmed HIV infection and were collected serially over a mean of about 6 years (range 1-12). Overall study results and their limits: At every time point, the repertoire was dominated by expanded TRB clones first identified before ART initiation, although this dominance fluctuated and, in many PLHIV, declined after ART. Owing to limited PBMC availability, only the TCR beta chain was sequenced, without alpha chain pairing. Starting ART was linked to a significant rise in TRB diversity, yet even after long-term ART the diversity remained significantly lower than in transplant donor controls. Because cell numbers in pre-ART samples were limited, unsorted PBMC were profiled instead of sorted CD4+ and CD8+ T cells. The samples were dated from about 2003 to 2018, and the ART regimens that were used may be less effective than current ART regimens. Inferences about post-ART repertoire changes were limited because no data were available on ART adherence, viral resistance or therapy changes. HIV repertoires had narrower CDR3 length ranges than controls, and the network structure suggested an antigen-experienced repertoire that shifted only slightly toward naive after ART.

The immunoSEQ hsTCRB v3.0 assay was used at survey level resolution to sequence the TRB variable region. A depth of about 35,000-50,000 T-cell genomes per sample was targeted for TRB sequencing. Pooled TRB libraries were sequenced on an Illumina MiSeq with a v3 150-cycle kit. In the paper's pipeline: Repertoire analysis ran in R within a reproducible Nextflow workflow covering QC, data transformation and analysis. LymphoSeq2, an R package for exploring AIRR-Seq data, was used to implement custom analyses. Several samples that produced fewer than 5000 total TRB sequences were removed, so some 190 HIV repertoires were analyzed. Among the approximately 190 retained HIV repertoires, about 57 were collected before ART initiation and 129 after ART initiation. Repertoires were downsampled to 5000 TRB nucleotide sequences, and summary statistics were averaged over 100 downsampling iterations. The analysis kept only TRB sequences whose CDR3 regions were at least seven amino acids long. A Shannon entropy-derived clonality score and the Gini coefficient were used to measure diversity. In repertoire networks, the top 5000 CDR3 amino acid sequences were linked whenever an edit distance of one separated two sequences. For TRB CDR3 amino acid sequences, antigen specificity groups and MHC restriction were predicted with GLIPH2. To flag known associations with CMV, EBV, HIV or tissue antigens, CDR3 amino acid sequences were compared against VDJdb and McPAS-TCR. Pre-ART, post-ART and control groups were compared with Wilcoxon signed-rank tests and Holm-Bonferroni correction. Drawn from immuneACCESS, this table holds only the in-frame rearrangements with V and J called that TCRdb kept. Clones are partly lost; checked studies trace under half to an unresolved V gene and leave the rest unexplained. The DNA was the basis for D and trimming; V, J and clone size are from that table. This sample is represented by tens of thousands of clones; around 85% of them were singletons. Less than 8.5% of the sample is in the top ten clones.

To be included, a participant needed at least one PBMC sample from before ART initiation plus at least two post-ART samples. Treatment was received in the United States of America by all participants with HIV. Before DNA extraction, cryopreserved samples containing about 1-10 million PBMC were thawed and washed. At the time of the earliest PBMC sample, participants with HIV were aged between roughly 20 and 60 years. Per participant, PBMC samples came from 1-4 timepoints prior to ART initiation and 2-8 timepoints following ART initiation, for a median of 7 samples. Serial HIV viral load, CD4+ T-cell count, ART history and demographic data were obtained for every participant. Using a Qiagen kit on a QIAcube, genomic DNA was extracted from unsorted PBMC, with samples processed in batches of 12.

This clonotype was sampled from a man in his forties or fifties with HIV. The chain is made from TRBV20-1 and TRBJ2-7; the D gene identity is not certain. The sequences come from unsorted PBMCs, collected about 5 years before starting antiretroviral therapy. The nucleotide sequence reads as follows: TGCAGTGCTAGATCCGCCTACGAGCAGTACTTC. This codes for CSARSAYEQYF.